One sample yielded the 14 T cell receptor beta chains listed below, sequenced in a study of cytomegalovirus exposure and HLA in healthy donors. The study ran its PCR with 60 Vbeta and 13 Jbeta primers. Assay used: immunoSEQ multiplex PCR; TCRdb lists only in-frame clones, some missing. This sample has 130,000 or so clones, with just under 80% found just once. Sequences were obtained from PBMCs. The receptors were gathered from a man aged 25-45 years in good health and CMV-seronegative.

The CDR3 region is CASSQEAGAYNEQFF. DNA for the CDR3: TGTGCCAGCAGCCAAGAGGCAGGGGCTTACAATGAGCAGTTCTTC. The chain joins TRBV4-2 to TRBJ2-1; possibly TRBD1 for D (6 bases). The germline gives CDR1 LGHNA, CDR2 YNFKEQ. The length of the CDR3 is 15 residues. V was clipped by 0 bases and J by 4 bases, with 10 bases between them.

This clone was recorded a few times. CDR3 sequence (DNA): TGTGCCAGCAGTTACTCCCGGGACAGCCATAACTATGGCTACACCTTC. Translating it yields CASSYSRDSHNYGYTF. V usage is TRBV6-6 and J usage is TRBJ1-2; 7 bases agree with TRBD1. Trimming removed 0 bases from V and 1 base from J; junction bases left unmatched: 5. Germline CDR1 and CDR2: MNHNY and SVGAGI (reference sequence). The CDR3 spans 16 residues.

CDR3 sequence: CASSLSGQLYGYTF. CDR3 nucleotides: TGTGCCAGCAGTTTATCGGGACAGTTATATGGCTACACCTTC. This chain links TRBV27 with TRBJ1-2, with 7 bases fitting TRBD1. The ends lost 0 bases at V and 5 bases at J; junction bases unmatched: 3. Germline V lookup: CDR1 MNHEY, CDR2 SMNVEV (reference sequence). The CDR3 contains 14 residues.

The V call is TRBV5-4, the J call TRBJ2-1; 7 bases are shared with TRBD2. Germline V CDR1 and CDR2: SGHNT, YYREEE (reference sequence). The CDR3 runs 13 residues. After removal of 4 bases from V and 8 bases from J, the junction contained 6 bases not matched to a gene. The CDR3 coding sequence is TGTGCCAGCAGCCGCGGGACTACCGATGAGCAGTTCTTC. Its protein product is CASSRGTTDEQFF.

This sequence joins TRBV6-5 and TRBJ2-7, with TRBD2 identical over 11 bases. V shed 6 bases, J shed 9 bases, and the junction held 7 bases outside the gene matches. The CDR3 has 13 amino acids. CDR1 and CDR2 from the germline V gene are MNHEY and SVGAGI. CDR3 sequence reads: CASRKRLAGTQYF. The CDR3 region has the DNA TGTGCCAGCAGGAAAAGACTAGCGGGAACGCAGTACTTC.

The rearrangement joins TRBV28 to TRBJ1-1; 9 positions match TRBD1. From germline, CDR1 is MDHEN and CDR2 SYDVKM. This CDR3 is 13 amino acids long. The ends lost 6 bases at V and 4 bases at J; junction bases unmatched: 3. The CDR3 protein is CASRSQGATEAFF. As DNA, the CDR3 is TGTGCCAGCAGATCACAGGGGGCCACTGAAGCTTTCTTT.

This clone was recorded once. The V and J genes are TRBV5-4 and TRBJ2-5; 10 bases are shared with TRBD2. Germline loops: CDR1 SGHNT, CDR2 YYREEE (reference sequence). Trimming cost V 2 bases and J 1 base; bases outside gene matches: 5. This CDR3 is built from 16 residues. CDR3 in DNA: TGTGCCAGCAGCTTCGTTAGCGGGGGGCCCCAAGAGACCCAGTACTTC. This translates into CASSFVSGGPQETQYF.

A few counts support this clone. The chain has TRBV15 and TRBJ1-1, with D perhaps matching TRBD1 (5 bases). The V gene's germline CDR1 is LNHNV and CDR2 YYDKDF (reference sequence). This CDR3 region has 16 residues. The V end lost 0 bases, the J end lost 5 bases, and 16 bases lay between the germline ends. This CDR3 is CATSREPGRGVTEAFF. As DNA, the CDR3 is TGTGCCACCAGCAGAGAACCGGGACGGGGGGTGACTGAAGCTTTCTTT.

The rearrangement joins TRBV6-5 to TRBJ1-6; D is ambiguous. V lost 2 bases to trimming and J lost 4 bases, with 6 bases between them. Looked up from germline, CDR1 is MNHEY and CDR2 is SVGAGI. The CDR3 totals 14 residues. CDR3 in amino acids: CASSYDTYNSPLHF. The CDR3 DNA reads TGTGCCAGCAGTTACGACACTTATAATTCACCCCTCCACTTT.

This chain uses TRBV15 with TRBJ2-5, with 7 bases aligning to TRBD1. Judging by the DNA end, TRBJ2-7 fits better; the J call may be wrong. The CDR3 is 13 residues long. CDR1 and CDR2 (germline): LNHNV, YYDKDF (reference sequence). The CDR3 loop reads CATSTTGSYEQYF. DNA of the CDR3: TGTGCCACCAGCACGACAGGGTCCTACGAGCAGTACTTC.

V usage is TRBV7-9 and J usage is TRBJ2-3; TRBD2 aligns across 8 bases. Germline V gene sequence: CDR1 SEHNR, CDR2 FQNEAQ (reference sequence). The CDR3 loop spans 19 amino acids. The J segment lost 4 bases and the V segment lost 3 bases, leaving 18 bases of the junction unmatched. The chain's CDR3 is CASSFSPSLRGDQADTQYF. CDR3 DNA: TGTGCCAGCAGCTTTTCCCCGTCTTTGCGGGGGGACCAGGCAGATACGCAGTATTTT. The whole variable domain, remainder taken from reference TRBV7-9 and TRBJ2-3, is DTGVSQNPRHKITKRGQNVTFRCDPISEHNRLYWYRQTLGQGPEFLTYFQNEAQLEKSRLLSDRFSAERPKGSFSTLEIQRTEQGDSAMYLCASSFSPSLRGDQADTQYFGPGTRLTVL.

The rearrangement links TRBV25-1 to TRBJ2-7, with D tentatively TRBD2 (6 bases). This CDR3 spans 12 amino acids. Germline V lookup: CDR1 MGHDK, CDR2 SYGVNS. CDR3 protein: CASSGGVYEQYF. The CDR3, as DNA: TGTGCATCTTCCGGCGGGGTCTACGAGCAGTACTTC.

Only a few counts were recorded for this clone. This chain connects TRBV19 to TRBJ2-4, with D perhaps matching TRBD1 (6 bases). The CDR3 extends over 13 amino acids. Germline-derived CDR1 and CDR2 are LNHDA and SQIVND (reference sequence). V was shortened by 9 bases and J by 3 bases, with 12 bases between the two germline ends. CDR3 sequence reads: CASADSHKNIQYF. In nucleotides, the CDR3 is TGTGCCAGCGCGGACAGCCACAAAAACATTCAGTACTTC.

CDR3 sequence: CASSTLAQETQYF. Here the CDR3 DNA reads TGTGCCAGTAGTACCCTAGCGCAAGAGACCCAGTACTTC. V is TRBV19 and J is TRBJ2-5, with D possibly being TRBD2 (6 bases). Trimming took off 4 bases at V and 2 bases at J, with 8 bases between the two ends. The germline V gene encodes CDR1 LNHDA and CDR2 SQIVND (reference sequence). The CDR3 is made up of 13 amino acids.